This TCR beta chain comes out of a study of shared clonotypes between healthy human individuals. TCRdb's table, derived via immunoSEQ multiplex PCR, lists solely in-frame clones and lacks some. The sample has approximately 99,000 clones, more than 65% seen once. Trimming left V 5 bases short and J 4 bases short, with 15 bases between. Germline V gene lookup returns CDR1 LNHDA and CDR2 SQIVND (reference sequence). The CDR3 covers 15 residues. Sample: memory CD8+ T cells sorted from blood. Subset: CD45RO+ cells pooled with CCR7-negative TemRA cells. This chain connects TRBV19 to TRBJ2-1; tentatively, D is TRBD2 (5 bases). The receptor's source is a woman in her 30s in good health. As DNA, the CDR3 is TGTGCCAGTAGTGCAGACTACTCGGGATACAATGAGCAGTTCTTC. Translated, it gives CASSADYSGYNEQFF.